This T cell receptor (beta chain) was captured in a study of cytotoxic CD8 clonotypes in ibrutinib-treated CLL. Regarding the study as a whole: Clonality went higher at ibrutinib response and then dropped back toward baseline at progression.

Some clones are missing from TCRdb's copy, which holds only in-frame ones; the method was immunoSEQ multiplex PCR. Among about 25,000 clones listed, roughly two thirds were seen once. In regard to this clone: The antigen remains unidentified.

The sample was PBMCs, taken at disease progression, from a patient treated with ibrutinib. The origin of this receptor is a human donor with chronic lymphocytic leukemia.

The CDR3 bases are TGTGCCAGCAGACCAGGGACAGGGGGCCCGAACTATAATTCACCCCTCCACTTT. Protein: CASRPGTGGPNYNSPLHF. V and J are TRBV27 and TRBJ1-6, with 12 bases lining up with TRBD1. This CDR3 has 18 amino acids. The germline gives CDR1 MNHEY, CDR2 SMNVEV (reference sequence). The V gene end was trimmed by 6 bases and the J gene end by 3 bases; junction bases not matched to a gene: 9.